One sample yielded the 9 T cell receptor beta chains listed below, sequenced in a study of cytomegalovirus exposure and HLA in healthy donors. Both 60 Vbeta primers and 13 Jbeta primers went into the PCR. The assay was immunoSEQ multiplex PCR, and TCRdb's table has in-frame clones only and misses some. The sample has 130,000 to 150,000 clones; less than 85% are singletons. Sequenced sample: PBMCs. The receptors here all came from a man aged 40-50 years in good health and CMV-seropositive.

This chain links TRBV6-5 with TRBJ2-4; a possible D gene is TRBD2 (6 bases). Trimming removed 6 bases at V and 0 bases at J, with 12 bases between. CDR3 length: 15 residues. Per germline, CDR1 MNHEY and CDR2 SVGAGI. The CDR3 loop is CASRRAGRAKNIQYF. The CDR3 nucleotides are TGTGCCAGCAGGCGAGCGGGTAGAGCCAAAAACATTCAGTACTTC.

The chain has TRBV5-1 and TRBJ2-2; 8 bases align to TRBD1. J gave up 7 bases and V 5 bases, and 4 bases lay outside the gene matches. CDR1 and CDR2 (germline): SGHRS, YFSETQ. The CDR3 length is 13 residues. Here the CDR3 reads CASRTGGGGELFF. For the CDR3, the DNA is TGCGCCAGCAGAACAGGGGGAGGCGGGGAGCTGTTTTTT.

The chain carries TRBV18 and TRBJ2-3; 11 bases agree with TRBD2. The V segment lost 5 bases and the J segment 0 bases; nucleotides outside the gene matches: 13. In germline, CDR1 is KGHSH, CDR2 LQKENI. The length of the CDR3 is 19 residues. The CDR3 loop reads CASSTLAGGLNPSTDTQYF. The CDR3 region has the DNA TGTGCCAGCTCAACCTTAGCGGGAGGGCTGAACCCTAGCACAGATACGCAGTATTTT.

The chain uses TRBV5-4 and TRBJ2-3; D might be TRBD1 (6 bases). CDR1 SGHNT and CDR2 YYREEE come from the germline V gene (reference sequence). The V and J ends lost 2 bases and 2 bases respectively, with 15 bases between them. This CDR3 region has 16 residues. This CDR3 reads CASSLGGRGHTDTQYF. The CDR3 DNA is TGTGCCAGCAGCTTAGGCGGTCGGGGACACACAGATACGCAGTATTTT.

The chain recombines TRBV7-8 with TRBJ1-1; the D gene is possibly TRBD1 (5 bases). Germline values: CDR1 SGHVS, CDR2 FQNEAQ. Trimming took off 3 bases at V and 4 bases at J, with 9 bases between the two ends. There are 13 residues in the CDR3. The CDR3 reads CASSFRVATEAFF. DNA for the CDR3: TGTGCCAGCAGCTTCAGGGTGGCCACTGAAGCTTTCTTT.

V and J are TRBV7-9 and TRBJ2-3; D ambiguous. The CDR3 has 15 amino acids. The germline V and J ends were trimmed by 1 base and 3 bases, with 11 bases remaining between them. Germline V CDR1 and CDR2: SEHNR, FQNEAQ (reference sequence). This chain's CDR3 is CASSLGTDSTDTQYF. In DNA, the CDR3 is TGTGCCAGCAGCTTAGGCACAGATAGTACAGATACGCAGTATTTT. The variable domain in full, with the rest retrieved from reference TRBV7-9 and TRBJ2-3, is DTGVSQNPRHKITKRGQNVTFRCDPISEHNRLYWYRQTLGQGPEFLTYFQNEAQLEKSRLLSDRFSAERPKGSFSTLEIQRTEQGDSAMYLCASSLGTDSTDTQYFGPGTRLTVL.

J is TRBJ1-1 and V is TRBV6-5; possible D gene TRBD1, 6 bases. V was shortened by 5 bases and J by 7 bases, with 14 bases between the two germline ends. The CDR3 loop spans 13 amino acids. The germline V gene has CDR1 MNHEY and CDR2 SVGAGI. This CDR3 is CASSPHRTVEAFF. CDR3 DNA sequence: TGTGCCAGCAGTCCGCACCGGACAGTTGAAGCTTTCTTT.

J is TRBJ2-7 and V is TRBV19; TRBD2 matches 7 bases. Germline trimming cut 3 bases from V and 5 bases from J; bases unmatched to any gene: 19. The CDR3 spans 18 residues. The germline gives CDR1 LNHDA, CDR2 SQIVND (reference sequence). This chain's CDR3 is CASSIPGAGGKSFHEQYF. CDR3 DNA sequence: TGTGCCAGTAGTATCCCCGGCGCCGGGGGGAAATCTTTCCACGAGCAGTACTTC.

The V call is TRBV15, the J call TRBJ1-4; no definite D call. The CDR3 consists of 15 residues. Germline CDR1 is LNHNV and CDR2 is YYDKDF (reference sequence). Trimming stripped 0 bases from V and 0 bases from J, with 5 bases between. This CDR3 is CATSRDRATNEKLFF. The CDR3 DNA sequence: TGTGCCACCAGCAGAGATCGGGCAACTAATGAAAAACTGTTTTTT. Based on the CDR3 plus reference TRBV15 and TRBJ1-4, the full variable domain is DAMVIQNPRYQVTQFGKPVTLSCSQTLNHNVMYWYQQKSSQAPKLLFHYYDKDFNNEADTPDNFQSRRPNTSFCFLDIRSPGLGDTAMYLCATSRDRATNEKLFFGSGTQLSVL.